This TCR beta chain was profiled in a study of vaccination and CD4 T cells after COVID-19. Across the whole study: The stimulating agents, overlapping spike peptides, came from SARS-CoV-2, HCoV-NL63, HCoV-OC43 and HCoV-229E.

The CDR3 runs to 18 residues. V gave up 9 bases and J gave up 4 bases, with 30 bases separating them. Comment on this clonotype: Its antigen is undetermined.

With the Oncomine TCR Beta short-read assay, DNA from cultured CD4+ T cells was sequenced. TCRdb analysed the PCR reads with MiXCR anew, one entry per CDR3 protein. This sample has around 7,600 distinct CDR3 sequences, with 50% found just once. The sample's treatment: roughly ten-day PBMC culture with coronavirus spike peptide pools or control peptides (ViraFEST assay). The unexposed donor gave CD4+ T cells before the COVID-19 pandemic (2011-2018). Sequencing was performed on CD4+ T cells from blood, cultured in vitro. This rearrangement joins TRBV12-3 or TRBV12-4 to TRBJ1-2, with D possibly TRBD1 on 5 matching bases. The clonotype was recovered from a human donor in good health. The CDR3 DNA sequence: TGTGCCAGTAGGGGCCGCCGGTCCGAGACCCCCTCGGGCTATGGCTACACCTTC. Residues: CASRGRRSETPSGYGYTF.